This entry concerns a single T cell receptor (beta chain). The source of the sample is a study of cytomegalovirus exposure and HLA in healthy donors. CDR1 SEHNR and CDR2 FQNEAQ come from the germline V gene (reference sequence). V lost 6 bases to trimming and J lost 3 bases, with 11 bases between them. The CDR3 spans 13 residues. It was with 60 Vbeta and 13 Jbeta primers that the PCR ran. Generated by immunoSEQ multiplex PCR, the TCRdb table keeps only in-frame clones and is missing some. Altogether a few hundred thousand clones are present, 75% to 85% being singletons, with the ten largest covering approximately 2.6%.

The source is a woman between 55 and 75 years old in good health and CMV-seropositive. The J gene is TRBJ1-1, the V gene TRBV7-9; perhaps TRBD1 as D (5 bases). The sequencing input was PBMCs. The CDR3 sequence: CASSKEGDTEAFF. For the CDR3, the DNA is TGTGCCAGCAGTAAAGAAGGGGACACTGAAGCTTTCTTT.